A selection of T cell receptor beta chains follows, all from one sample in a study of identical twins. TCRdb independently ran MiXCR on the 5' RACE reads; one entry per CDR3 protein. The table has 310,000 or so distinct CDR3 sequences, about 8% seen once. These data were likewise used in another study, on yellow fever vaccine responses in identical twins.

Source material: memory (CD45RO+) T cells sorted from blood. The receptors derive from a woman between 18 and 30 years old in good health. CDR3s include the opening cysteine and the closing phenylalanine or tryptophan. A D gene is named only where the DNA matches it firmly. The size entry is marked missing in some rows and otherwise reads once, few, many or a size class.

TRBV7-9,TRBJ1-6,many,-,CASSSVPGGSPLHF,TGTGCCAGCAGCTCAGTCCCCGGAGGTTCACCCCTCCACTTT
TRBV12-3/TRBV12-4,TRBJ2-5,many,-,CASTPGIAQQETQYF,TGTGCCAGCACCCCCGGCATAGCGCAGCAAGAGACCCAGTACTTC
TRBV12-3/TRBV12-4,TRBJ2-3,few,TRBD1,CASSLRQGGTDTQYF,TGTGCCAGCAGTTTAAGACAGGGCGGGACAGATACGCAGTATTTT
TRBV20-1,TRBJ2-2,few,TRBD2,CSARLAGGPGTGELFF,TGCAGTGCTAGACTAGCGGGGGGGCCTGGGACCGGGGAGCTGTTTTTT
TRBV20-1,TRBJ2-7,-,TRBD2,CSARGLAGFDEQYF,TGCAGTGCTAGAGGGCTAGCGGGATTTGACGAGCAGTACTTC
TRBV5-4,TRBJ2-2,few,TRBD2,CASSTGLTDTGELFF,TGTGCCAGCAGCACGGGACTAACTGACACCGGGGAGCTGTTTTTT
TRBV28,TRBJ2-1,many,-,CASMSRGPYNEQFF,TGTGCCAGCATGAGCAGGGGACCCTACAATGAGCAGTTCTTC
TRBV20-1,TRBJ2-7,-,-,CSAPPEGYF,TGCAGTGCCCCCCCGGAGGGGTACTTC
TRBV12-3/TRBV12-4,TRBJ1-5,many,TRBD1,CASVQGTNQPQHF,TGTGCCAGCGTACAGGGGACTAATCAGCCCCAGCATTTT
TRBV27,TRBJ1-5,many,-,CASSLWGGDQPQHF,TGTGCCAGCTCCCTTTGGGGAGGGGATCAGCCCCAGCATTTT
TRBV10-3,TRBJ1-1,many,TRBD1,CAISGTGLGTEAFF,TGTGCCATCTCCGGGACAGGGTTGGGCACTGAAGCTTTCTTT
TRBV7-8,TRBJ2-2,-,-,CASSLTGTTTGELFF,TGTGCCAGCAGCTTAACAGGGACGACCACCGGGGAGCTGTTTTTT
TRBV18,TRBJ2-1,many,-,CASSPGLSEEQFF,TGTGCCAGCTCACCCGGACTATCCGAAGAGCAGTTCTTC
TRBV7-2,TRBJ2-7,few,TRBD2,CASSFSSGNYEQYF,TGTGCCAGCAGCTTTTCGAGCGGGAATTACGAGCAGTACTTC
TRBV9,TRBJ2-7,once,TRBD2,CASSVGGGQAYEQYF,TGTGCCAGCAGCGTAGGGGGAGGGCAAGCCTACGAGCAGTACTTC
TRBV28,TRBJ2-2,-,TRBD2,CASHKPGGPAGELFF,TGTGCCAGCCACAAACCGGGGGGGCCGGCCGGGGAGCTGTTTTTT
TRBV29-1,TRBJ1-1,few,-,CSVPAMNTEAFF,TGCAGCGTTCCAGCCATGAACACTGAAGCTTTCTTT
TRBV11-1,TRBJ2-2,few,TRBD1,CASSPTGTGQSNTGELFF,TGTGCCAGCAGTCCTACCGGGACAGGCCAGTCGAACACCGGGGAGCTGTTTTTT
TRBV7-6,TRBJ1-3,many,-,CASSLSRPGNTIYF,TGTGCCAGCAGCTTATCCCGTCCTGGAAACACCATATATTTT
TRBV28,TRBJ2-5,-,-,CASSPLAPRTVQETQYF,TGTGCCAGCAGTCCCCTGGCCCCCCGGACAGTACAAGAGACCCAGTACTTC
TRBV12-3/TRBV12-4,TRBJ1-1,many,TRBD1,CASSLLRGHWAAEAFF,TGTGCCAGCAGCCTCCTCAGGGGGCATTGGGCGGCTGAAGCTTTCTTT
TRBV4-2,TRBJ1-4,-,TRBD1,CASRPTGEEGKLFF,TGTGCCAGCAGACCGACAGGGGAGGAGGGAAAACTGTTTTTT
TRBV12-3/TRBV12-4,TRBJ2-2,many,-,CASSWPGGARTGELFF,TGTGCCAGCAGTTGGCCTGGGGGGGCCAGGACCGGGGAGCTGTTTTTT
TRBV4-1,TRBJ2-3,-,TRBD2,CASSFPGSGSRDTQYF,TGCGCCAGCAGCTTCCCGGGCAGCGGGAGTAGAGATACGCAGTATTTT
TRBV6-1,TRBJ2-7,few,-,CASSEAEVDEQYF,TGTGCCAGCAGTGAAGCAGAGGTGGACGAGCAGTACTTC
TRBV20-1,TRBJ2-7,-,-,CSANRDHEQYF,TGCAGTGCTAACAGGGACCACGAGCAGTACTTC
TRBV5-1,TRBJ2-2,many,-,CASSPSLDGYTGELFF,TGCGCCAGCAGCCCCTCACTAGATGGGTACACCGGGGAGCTGTTTTTT
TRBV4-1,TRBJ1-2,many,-,CASSQEPAFLYGYTF,TGCGCCAGCAGCCAAGAACCGGCTTTTCTTTATGGCTACACCTTC
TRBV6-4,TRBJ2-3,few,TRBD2,CASSGLAGASTDTQYF,TGTGCCAGCAGTGGTCTAGCGGGGGCCAGCACAGATACGCAGTATTTT
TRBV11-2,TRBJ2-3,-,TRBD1,CASSLDQGGTDTQYF,TGTGCCAGCAGCTTAGATCAGGGGGGCACAGATACGCAGTATTTT
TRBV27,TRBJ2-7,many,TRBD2,CASSPGLAGVGEQYF,TGTGCCAGCAGTCCGGGACTAGCGGGAGTTGGCGAGCAGTACTTC
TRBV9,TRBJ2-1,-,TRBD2,CASSGVPQGLAGSEQFF,TGTGCCAGCAGCGGAGTCCCCCAGGGACTAGCGGGAAGTGAGCAGTTCTTC
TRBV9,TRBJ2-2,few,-,CASSVFSSGAGELFF,TGTGCCAGCAGCGTATTCTCCTCCGGCGCCGGGGAGCTGTTTTTT
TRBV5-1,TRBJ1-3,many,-,CASSLAPQSGGNTIYF,TGCGCCAGCAGCTTAGCGCCACAGAGTGGCGGAAACACCATATATTTT
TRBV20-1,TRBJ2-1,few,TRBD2,CSARGWAGGPNEQFF,TGCAGTGCTAGAGGTTGGGCGGGGGGGCCAAATGAGCAGTTCTTC
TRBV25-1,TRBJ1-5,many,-,CASSQAGANQPQHF,TGTGCCAGCAGCCAGGCCGGGGCCAATCAGCCCCAGCATTTT
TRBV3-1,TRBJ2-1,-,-,CASSHMNEQFF,TGTGCCAGCAGCCATATGAATGAGCAGTTCTTC
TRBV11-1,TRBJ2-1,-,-,CASSNPPRVDGSSYNEQFF,TGTGCCAGCAGTAACCCCCCGCGGGTAGATGGGAGTTCCTACAATGAGCAGTTCTTC
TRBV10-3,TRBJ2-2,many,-,CAIKDPNLKGELFF,TGTGCCATCAAGGACCCCAACCTCAAAGGGGAGCTGTTTTTT
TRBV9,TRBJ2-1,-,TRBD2,CASSVELAGREQFF,TGTGCCAGCAGCGTAGAACTAGCGGGGCGTGAGCAGTTCTTC
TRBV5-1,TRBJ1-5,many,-,CASSLQGDQPQHF,TGCGCCAGCAGCTTGCAAGGGGATCAGCCCCAGCATTTT
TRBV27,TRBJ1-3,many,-,CASSLFDPSYSGNTIYF,TGTGCCAGCAGTTTATTTGACCCTTCCTACTCTGGAAACACCATATATTTT
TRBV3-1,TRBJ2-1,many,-,CASSQSGGGLYNEQFF,TGTGCCAGCAGCCAGTCCGGGGGCGGCCTATACAATGAGCAGTTCTTC
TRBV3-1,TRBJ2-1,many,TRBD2,CASTHWGRGGYNEQFF,TGTGCCAGCACTCACTGGGGGCGGGGGGGCTACAATGAGCAGTTCTTC
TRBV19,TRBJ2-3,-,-,CASSMVIQSTDTQYF,TGTGCCAGTAGTATGGTCATTCAGAGCACAGATACGCAGTATTTT
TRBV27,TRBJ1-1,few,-,CASSLRRGANTEAFF,TGTGCCAGCAGTTTAAGGCGGGGGGCCAACACTGAAGCTTTCTTT
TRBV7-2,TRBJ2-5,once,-,CASTLTVELTQYF,TGTGCCAGCACCCTTACCGTTGAGCTGACCCAGTACTTC
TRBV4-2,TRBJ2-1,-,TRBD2,CASSTQQREAYNEQFF,TGTGCCAGCAGCACACAGCAGCGGGAGGCTTACAATGAGCAGTTCTTC
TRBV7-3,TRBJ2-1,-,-,CASSPLSGRALVNEQFF,TGTGCCAGCAGCCCCTTGTCGGGAAGGGCTTTAGTGAATGAGCAGTTCTTC
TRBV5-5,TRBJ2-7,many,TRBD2,CASSLEREASYEQYF,TGTGCCAGCAGCTTGGAACGGGAGGCCTCCTACGAGCAGTACTTC
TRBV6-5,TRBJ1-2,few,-,CASSRTQGYYGYTF,TGTGCCAGCAGTAGAACCCAGGGGTACTATGGCTACACCTTC
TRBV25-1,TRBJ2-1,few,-,CASSEYVGVGEQFF,TGTGCCAGCAGTGAATATGTGGGAGTGGGCGAGCAGTTCTTC
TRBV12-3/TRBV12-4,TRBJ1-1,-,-,CASSLGRAQNTEAFF,TGTGCCAGCAGTTTAGGTAGGGCCCAGAACACTGAAGCTTTCTTT
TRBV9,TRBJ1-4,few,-,CASSVVEGVLFF,TGTGCCAGCAGCGTAGTTGAAGGGGTACTGTTTTTT
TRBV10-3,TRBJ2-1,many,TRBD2,CAISESGSGGYNEQFF,TGTGCCATCAGTGAGTCTGGTAGCGGGGGATACAATGAGCAGTTCTTC
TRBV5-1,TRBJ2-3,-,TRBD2,CASSTDGGADTQYF,TGCGCCAGCAGCACCGACGGGGGGGCAGATACGCAGTATTTT
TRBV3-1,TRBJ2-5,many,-,CASSRTDPIDSLQETQYF,TGTGCCAGCAGCCGGACAGATCCCATAGACTCCCTCCAAGAGACCCAGTACTTC
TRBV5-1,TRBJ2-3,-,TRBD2,CASSPGGTSGRVSTDTQYF,TGCGCCAGCAGCCCAGGAGGTACTAGCGGGAGGGTAAGCACAGATACGCAGTATTTT
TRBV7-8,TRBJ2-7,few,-,CASSLARLALGEQYF,TGTGCCAGCAGCTTAGCGCGGCTAGCCCTGGGGGAGCAGTACTTC
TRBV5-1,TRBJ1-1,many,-,CASSLVSSLGTEAFF,TGCGCCAGCAGCTTGGTTTCGAGTTTAGGGACTGAAGCTTTCTTT